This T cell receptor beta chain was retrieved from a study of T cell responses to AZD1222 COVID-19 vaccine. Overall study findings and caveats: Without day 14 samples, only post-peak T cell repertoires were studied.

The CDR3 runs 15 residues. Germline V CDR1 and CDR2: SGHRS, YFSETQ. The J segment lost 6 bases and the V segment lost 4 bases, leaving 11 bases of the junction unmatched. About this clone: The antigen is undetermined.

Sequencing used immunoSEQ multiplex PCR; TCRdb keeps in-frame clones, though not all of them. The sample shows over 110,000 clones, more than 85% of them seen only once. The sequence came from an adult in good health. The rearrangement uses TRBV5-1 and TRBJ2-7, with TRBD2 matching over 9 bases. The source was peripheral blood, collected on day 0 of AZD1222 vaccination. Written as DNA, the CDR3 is TGCGCCAGCAGCCCCGGTAGCGGGAGCAGTGGCGAGCAGTACTTC. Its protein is CASSPGSGSSGEQYF.